The present TCR beta chain was sequenced within a study of CD8 T cells in ankylosing spondylitis. General study findings and limits: For ankylosing spondylitis blood, a TCR beta motif of 7 or 8 highly homologous variants appeared characteristic. The study looked at matched synovial fluid samples from ankylosing spondylitis patients. Disease-linked clones were reported to be significantly enriched there. The authors found the disease-linked clones to be CD8+ and relatively rare in peripheral blood.

The CDR3 covers 14 residues. V was clipped by 4 bases and J by 6 bases; unmatched bases: 5. Comment on this clonotype: Its specificity is not known.

Libraries for TCR beta were made by quantitative 5'-RACE with molecular barcodes. TCRdb re-analysed the 5' RACE reads in MiXCR, keeping a single row per CDR3 protein. The sample carries some 140,000 distinct CDR3 sequences, roughly 8% recorded once. Sequenced material: synovial fluid, either unsorted or a sorted T cell fraction (not recorded which). The sequence came from a male donor with ankylosing spondylitis. This rearrangement joins TRBV12-3 or TRBV12-4 to TRBJ2-7, with 11 bases identical to TRBD2. CDR3 DNA: TGTGCCAGCAGTTGGCTCCTAGCGGGAGGCGAGCAGTACTTC. Protein product: CASSWLLAGGEQYF.